The 31 T cell receptor beta chains listed next were all sequenced from one sample in a study of beta chain features in type 1 diabetes. Whole-study results and caveats: Among patients with Type 1 diabetes, TCRB CDR3s were moderately but significantly shorter in every one of the four CD4+ subsets.

Their cognate antigens are unknown. The authors reverse transcribed all of the isolated RNA, so sequencing captured expressed TCRB transcripts. TCRdb's table, derived via immunoSEQ multiplex PCR, lists solely in-frame clones and lacks some. The table shows around 360,000 clones, with roughly 12% occurring only once. Sequenced sample: naive CD4+ T cells from blood. Receptor source: a young woman with type 1 diabetes.

The chain uses TRBV30 and TRBJ1-1; 7 bases are shared with TRBD1. Germline CDR1 GTSNPN, CDR2 SVGIG (reference sequence). The CDR3 loop spans 12 amino acids. V lost 8 bases to trimming and J lost 4 bases; unmatched junction nucleotides: 7. The DNA for the CDR3 is TGTGCCCATGACAGGGTAGCCACTGAAGCTTTCTTT. It codes for CAHDRVATEAFF.

This clone has more than one count but fewer than ten. The J gene is TRBJ1-4, the V gene TRBV7-9, with 7 bases that match TRBD1. Germline trimming cut 5 bases from V and 1 base from J; bases unmatched to any gene: 7. The CDR3 runs 16 residues. Germline CDR1 and CDR2: SEHNR and FQNEAQ (reference sequence). This chain's CDR3 is CASSPKGAGTNEKLFF. In nucleotides, the CDR3 is TGTGCCAGCAGCCCGAAGGGGGCAGGAACTAATGAAAAACTGTTTTTT.

The genes are TRBV2 and TRBJ2-5, with D possibly matching TRBD1 (5 bases). The CDR3 consists of 12 residues. CDR1 and CDR2 (germline): SNHLY, FYNNEI. Trimming pared 6 bases from V and 3 bases from J, leaving 8 bases between. The CDR3 region is CASRTDKETQYF. The CDR3 bases are TGTGCCAGCAGGACAGACAAAGAGACCCAGTACTTC.

The chain employs TRBV4-3 and TRBJ2-2, with 9 nucleotides matching TRBD1. The CDR3 has 17 residues. V lost 1 base and J lost 6; bases outside the gene matches: 9. CDR1 LGHNA and CDR2 YSLEER come from the germline V gene. As DNA, the CDR3 is TGCGCCAGCAGCCAAGCACCCCCGGGACAGGGATCCGGGGAGCTGTTTTTT. Translation gives CASSQAPPGQGSGELFF.

This clone showed up just a few times. V and J are TRBV30 and TRBJ2-7, with D perhaps TRBD2 (5 bases). The ends were cut back, 0 bases at V and 6 bases at J, with 15 bases in the middle. Germline V gene sequence: CDR1 GTSNPN, CDR2 SVGIG (reference sequence). The CDR3 consists of 14 residues. The CDR3 is CAWSVVAGAGEQYF. In DNA form, the CDR3 reads TGTGCCTGGAGTGTTGTTGCGGGTGCGGGCGAGCAGTACTTC.

This chain links TRBV6-6 with TRBJ2-5, with TRBD2 as a possible D gene (6 bases). V was trimmed by 2 bases and J by 1 base, leaving 11 bases between them. The CDR3 length is 15 residues. Germline CDR1 reads MNHNY; CDR2 reads SVGAGI (reference sequence). Here the CDR3 reads CASSYPIAVQETQYF. The DNA of the CDR3 is TGTGCCAGCAGTTACCCCATAGCGGTCCAAGAGACCCAGTACTTC.

The DNA for the CDR3 is TGTGCCAGCAGCTTGGGGGACAGGGTGGCTGAAGCTTTCTTT. Translating it yields CASSLGDRVAEAFF. V usage is TRBV5-6 and J usage is TRBJ1-1, with 9 bases identical to TRBD1. Unmatched junction bases numbered 3, after V lost 0 bases and J lost 6 bases. The CDR3 contains 14 residues. The germline V gene encodes CDR1 SGHDT and CDR2 YYEEEE.

V usage is TRBV6-5 and J usage is TRBJ1-3; tentative D call: TRBD1 (6 bases). The germline V gene encodes CDR1 MNHEY and CDR2 SVGAGI. Deletions cut 6 bases from V and 0 bases from J, with 12 bases between. This CDR3 comprises 15 residues. CDR3 in DNA: TGTGCCAGCAGGGAGGACAGATACTCTGGAAACACCATATATTTT. Protein: CASREDRYSGNTIYF.

The chain employs TRBV10-3 and TRBJ1-5, with TRBD1 matching 7 bases. The CDR3 covers 13 residues. The germline V gene has CDR1 ENHRY and CDR2 SYGVKD. Germline trimming cut 6 bases from V and 7 bases from J; bases unmatched to any gene: 6. DNA for the CDR3: TGTGCCATCAGCGCCACAGGGGACCAGCCCCAGCATTTT. Encoded protein: CAISATGDQPQHF.

V and J are TRBV4-3 and TRBJ2-7; TRBD2 is a possible D gene (8 bases). This CDR3 contains 16 residues. The germline V and J ends were trimmed by 0 bases and 2 bases, with 14 bases remaining between them. CDR1 and CDR2 (germline): LGHNA, YSLEER. The CDR3 DNA sequence: TGCGCCAGCAGCCAAGATAGCGGGACAGTCCCCTACGAGCAGTACTTC. Translating it yields CASSQDSGTVPYEQYF.

There are a few counts of this clone. CDR3 coding DNA: TGTGCCAGCAGTGGACGGGATCAGCCCCAGCATTTT. Translating gives CASSGRDQPQHF. This chain connects TRBV2 to TRBJ1-5; D unclear. The germline V gene encodes CDR1 SNHLY and CDR2 FYNNEI. The CDR3 sequence is 12 residues long. V gave up 4 bases and J gave up 5 bases, with 6 bases separating them.

The table lists this clone with a count of one. This chain uses TRBV2 with TRBJ2-5; a weak D match, TRBD2 (6 bases). The germline gives CDR1 SNHLY, CDR2 FYNNEI. Trimming took off 7 bases at V and 5 bases at J, with 23 bases between the two ends. The CDR3 has 16 amino acids. The CDR3 protein is CASTEMGFGGMETQYF. The DNA of the CDR3 is TGTGCCAGCACCGAGATGGGTTTCGGGGGTATGGAGACCCAGTACTTC. The full variable domain, with the rest looked up from reference TRBV2 and TRBJ2-5, is EPEVTQTPSHQVTQMGQEVILRCVPISNHLYFYWYRQILGQKVEFLVSFYNNEISEKSEIFDDQFSVERPDGSNFTLKIRSTKLEDSAMYFCASTEMGFGGMETQYFGPGTRLLVL.

This clone has just a few counts. For the CDR3, the DNA is TGTGCCAGCAGCGTAGCTTTTGCAGGCACCGGGGAGCTGTTTTTT. Translation: CASSVAFAGTGELFF. The chain carries TRBV9 and TRBJ2-2; D is uncertain. Trimming removed 0 bases at V and 4 bases at J, with 10 bases between. From germline, CDR1 is SGDLS and CDR2 YYNGEE. This CDR3 is built from 15 residues.

CDR3 sequence (DNA): TGTGCCAGTATCCCTAGGGGGGGTGAAGCTTTCTTT. It specifies CASIPRGGEAFF. This sequence joins TRBV19 and TRBJ1-1; D is possibly TRBD1 (6 bases). Germline V gives CDR1 LNHDA, CDR2 SQIVND (reference sequence). The CDR3 covers 12 residues. Trimming took 7 bases from V and 7 from J, leaving 13 bases between them.

A few counts support this clone. The chain couples TRBV5-4 to TRBJ2-5; D call uncertain. V lost 1 base and J lost 5, with 12 bases in between. This CDR3 spans 14 amino acids. Germline loops: CDR1 SGHNT, CDR2 YYREEE (reference sequence). CDR3: CASSLLNEEETQYF. The CDR3 DNA follows: TGTGCCAGCAGCTTGTTAAACGAGGAGGAGACCCAGTACTTC.

A word on this clone: Other nucleotide sequences in the sample specify the same CDR3. V gene TRBV18 combines with J gene TRBJ2-7; 9 bases map to TRBD1. J gave up 0 bases and V 2 bases, and 2 bases lay outside the gene matches. Germline V gene sequence: CDR1 KGHSH, CDR2 LQKENI. This CDR3 region has 15 residues. The CDR3 region is CASSPGTGSSYEQYF. The CDR3 DNA follows: TGTGCCAGCTCACCAGGGACAGGGTCCTCCTACGAGCAGTACTTC.

This clone appeared a few times. The genes are TRBV4-3 and TRBJ1-2, with D tentatively TRBD1 (5 bases). The CDR3 runs 15 residues. Germline loops: CDR1 LGHNA, CDR2 YSLEER. Trimming stripped 1 base from V and 4 bases from J, with 13 bases between. The CDR3 region has the DNA TGCGCCAGCAGCCAAGGGCTTGGGGGGACCTATGGCTACACCTTC. Residues: CASSQGLGGTYGYTF.

This clone was recorded a few times. V usage is TRBV7-8 and J usage is TRBJ2-7, with D maybe TRBD1 (6 bases). Deletions cut 4 bases from V and 0 bases from J, with 16 bases between. This CDR3 is 16 amino acids long. The germline CDR1 and CDR2 sequences are SGHVS and FQNEAQ. CDR3 residues: CASSSHNAGVSYEQYF. In DNA, the CDR3 is TGTGCCAGCAGCTCCCACAATGCAGGGGTCTCCTACGAGCAGTACTTC.

In this sample, this clone turned up a few times. The rearrangement links TRBV5-1 to TRBJ2-1, with D maybe TRBD2 (6 bases). In germline, CDR1 is SGHRS, CDR2 YFSETQ. V was clipped by 4 bases and J by 7 bases, with 15 bases between them. CDR3 size: 14 residues. CDR3 nucleotide sequence: TGCGCCAGCAGCGGCGGACTACCGCCGAATGAGCAGTTCTTC. Amino acid sequence: CASSGGLPPNEQFF. Full variable domain (remainder filled in from reference TRBV5-1 and TRBJ2-1): KAGVTQTPRYLIKTRGQQVTLSCSPISGHRSVSWYQQTPGQGLQFLFEYFSETQRNKGNFPGRFSGRQFSNSRSEMNVSTLELGDSALYLCASSGGLPPNEQFFGPGTRLTVL.

This clone was seen only a few times. This chain links TRBV29-1 with TRBJ2-5; a possible D gene is TRBD2 (5 bases). TRBJ2-7 explains the end of the DNA better; the J call may be wrong. There are 13 residues in the CDR3. The germline CDR1 and CDR2 sequences are SQVTM and ANQGSEA. The CDR3 protein is CSAFREESYEQYF. Written as DNA, the CDR3 is TGCAGCGCCTTTCGGGAAGAATCCTACGAGCAGTACTTC.

This clone was counted a few times. J is TRBJ2-3 and V is TRBV2; D is perhaps TRBD2 (6 bases). The CDR3 sequence is 12 residues long. Trimming left V 8 bases short and J 6 bases short, with 12 bases between. Germline V gene sequence: CDR1 SNHLY, CDR2 FYNNEI. The CDR3 sequence: CASWGDGDTQYF. CDR3 DNA: TGTGCCAGCTGGGGGGATGGGGATACGCAGTATTTT.

The chain joins TRBV4-3 to TRBJ2-7; TRBD2 aligns across 8 bases. The length of the CDR3 is 17 residues. Germline CDR1 is LGHNA and CDR2 is YSLEER. Trimming at V came to 4 bases and at J to 2 bases, leaving 13 bases not matched to a gene. In DNA, the CDR3 is TGCGCCAGCAGCCTACGCACCTCAGCGGGAGAGACCTACGAGCAGTACTTC. It translates to CASSLRTSAGETYEQYF.

Concerning this clone itself: This CDR3 is also generated by other DNA sequences in the sample. The V call is TRBV30, the J call TRBJ2-7, with D possibly matching TRBD2 (6 bases). V dropped 0 bases and J dropped 7 bases, with 7 bases sitting between them. The CDR3 length is 11 residues. Per germline, CDR1 GTSNPN and CDR2 SVGIG (reference sequence). The CDR3 sequence is CAWSVGGEQYF. CDR3 bases: TGTGCCTGGAGTGTTGGGGGGGAGCAGTACTTC.

This clone was detected a few times. The J gene is TRBJ2-7, the V gene TRBV20-1, with unresolved D. The V and J ends lost 6 bases and 2 bases respectively, with 8 bases between them. The germline V gene encodes CDR1 DFQATT and CDR2 SNEGSKA (reference sequence). This CDR3 is 11 amino acids long. Written as DNA, the CDR3 is TGCAGTGCAGTGGAGACCTACGAGCAGTACTTC. Protein sequence: CSAVETYEQYF.

CDR3 in amino acids: CACQPRSSYNEQFF. The CDR3 nucleotides read TGTGCCTGCCAGCCGCGGAGCTCCTACAATGAGCAGTTCTTC. This rearrangement joins TRBV30 to TRBJ2-1, with D uncertain. V lost 6 bases and J lost 0, with 12 bases in between. The CDR3 is 14 amino acids. Germline assignment: CDR1 GTSNPN and CDR2 SVGIG (reference sequence).

This clone was detected a few times. The J gene is TRBJ1-1, the V gene TRBV13; D gene unclear. CDR1 and CDR2 from the germline V gene are PRHDT and FYEKMQ (reference sequence). This CDR3 has 16 amino acids. Trimming pared 9 bases from V and 3 bases from J, leaving 23 bases between. The DNA of the CDR3 is TGTGCCAGTAGCGTGATGATGGAGGGAGGCCACACTGAAGCTTTCTTT. It encodes CASSVMMEGGHTEAFF.

This chain uses TRBV11-2 with TRBJ1-1; weak D call: TRBD1 (6 bases). V lost 5 bases and J lost 7, with 14 bases in between. CDR3 length equals 13 residues. Germline V gene data show CDR1 as SGHAT and CDR2 as FQNNGV. The DNA for the CDR3 is TGTGCCAGCAGCCCTAGACAGGCCCGTGAAGCTTTCTTT. It translates to CASSPRQAREAFF.

This chain joins TRBV5-6 and TRBJ1-4; D possibly corresponds to TRBD1 (5 bases). The CDR3 spans 14 residues. CDR1 and CDR2 (germline): SGHDT, YYEEEE. The ends were cut back, 3 bases at V and 4 bases at J, with 10 bases in the middle. The CDR3 sequence is CASSWRGSNEKLFF. CDR3 DNA sequence: TGTGCCAGCAGCTGGAGGGGCAGTAATGAAAAACTGTTTTTT.

The V and J genes are TRBV4-3 and TRBJ2-5; 7 bases fit TRBD1. In germline, CDR1 is LGHNA, CDR2 YSLEER. The V and J ends lost 4 bases and 2 bases, in that order; junction bases with no gene match: 7. The CDR3 is 15 amino acids. DNA of the CDR3: TGCGCCAGCAGCCCCCCGCCAGGGGGTCAAGAGACCCAGTACTTC. This sequence encodes CASSPPPGGQETQYF.

The chain has TRBV6-5 and TRBJ2-7; 8 nucleotides agree with TRBD1. The CDR3 consists of 15 residues. The junction had 12 bases not matched to a gene; V was cut back by 6 bases and J by 5 bases. The germline gives CDR1 MNHEY, CDR2 SVGAGI. CDR3 in DNA: TGTGCCAGCAGACGGTCGTGGGCAGGGGGCGACGAGCAGTACTTC. Amino acid sequence: CASRRSWAGGDEQYF.

This clone was counted only a few times. The chain joins TRBV4-2 to TRBJ1-1, with a weak D call TRBD1 (5 bases). The germline CDR1 and CDR2 sequences are LGHNA and YNFKEQ. The CDR3 has 15 residues. With 1 base removed from V and 1 base from J, the gap between germline ends came to 10 bases. Written as DNA, the CDR3 is TGTGCCAGCAGCCAAGGGACGGGGGGGAACACTGAAGCTTTCTTT. Amino acids: CASSQGTGGNTEAFF.